A single sample is the source of the 7 T cell receptor beta chains below, sequenced in a study of T cell responses to AZD1222 COVID-19 vaccine. TCRdb's copy holds only in-frame clones and misses some; the assay was immunoSEQ multiplex PCR. This table has 100,000 to 150,000 clones, under 95% appearing once. This sample comprised peripheral blood, obtained 28 days after the second AZD1222 dose. The receptors stem from an adult who received the AZD1222 COVID-19 vaccine.

This clone was counted only a few times. The chain combines TRBV7-9 with TRBJ2-2, with 12 bases fitting TRBD2. The CDR3 sequence is 15 residues long. The germline CDR1 and CDR2 sequences are SEHNR and FQNEAQ (reference sequence). V lost 5 bases, J lost 5 bases, and 3 bases stayed unmatched. CDR3 loop: CASSRLAGVTGELFF. The CDR3 DNA follows: TGTGCCAGCAGCCGACTAGCGGGAGTTACCGGGGAGCTGTTTTTT.

CDR3 region: CAWNRDLDVDTQYF. CDR3 coding DNA: TGTGCCTGGAACAGGGACCTGGATGTGGATACGCAGTATTTT. The chain has TRBV30 and TRBJ2-3; D is possibly TRBD1 (6 bases). The germline V gene has CDR1 GTSNPN and CDR2 SVGIG (reference sequence). V was pared by 4 bases and J by 6 bases, with 17 bases between. The CDR3 extends over 14 amino acids.

The rearrangement uses TRBV6-5 and TRBJ2-5; 7 positions match TRBD2. Looked up from germline, CDR1 is MNHEY and CDR2 is SVGAGI. The ends lost 6 bases at V and 5 bases at J; junction bases unmatched: 6. This CDR3 is 13 amino acids long. In DNA, the CDR3 is TGTGCCAGCAGGCCAGGACTAGACGAGACCCAGTACTTC. Residues: CASRPGLDETQYF.

The V and J genes are TRBV11-3 and TRBJ2-1, with D unclear. Per the germline V gene, CDR1 is SGHNT and CDR2 is YENEEA. The CDR3 length is 13 residues. Trimming took 2 bases from V and 8 from J, leaving 10 bases between them. DNA of the CDR3: TGTGCCAGCAGCTTAATCCATCTCGATGAGCAGTTCTTC. Its protein product is CASSLIHLDEQFF. The full variable domain, rest sourced from reference TRBV11-3 and TRBJ2-1, is EAGVVQSPRYKIIEKKQPVAFWCNPISGHNTLYWYLQNLGQGPELLIRYENEEAVDDSQLPKDRFSAERLKGVDSTLKIQPAELGDSAVYLCASSLIHLDEQFFGPGTRLTVL.

This chain uses TRBV6-2 or TRBV6-3 with TRBJ2-7; 10 nucleotides align to TRBD2. This CDR3 region has 16 residues. The germline V gene encodes CDR1 MNHEY and CDR2 SVGEGT. The ends lost 2 bases at V and 3 bases at J; junction bases unmatched: 7. The CDR3 region has the DNA TGTGCCAGCAGTTACCCGCGGGGACTAGCGTTCTACGAGCAGTACTTC. Translation gives CASSYPRGLAFYEQYF.

This chain joins TRBV30 and TRBJ1-1; 7 bases are a match to TRBD1. J was trimmed by 2 bases and V by 7 bases; bases with no gene match: 16. Per the germline V gene, CDR1 is GTSNPN and CDR2 is SVGIG (reference sequence). The CDR3 is 16 amino acids. CDR3 sequence reads: CASTLRGTELNTEAFF. The CDR3 nucleotides are TGTGCCTCTACTCTTCGGGGGACAGAATTAAACACTGAAGCTTTCTTT.

The chain recombines TRBV6-5 with TRBJ2-3; 7 bases are a match to TRBD2. J gave up 14 bases and V 6 bases, and 11 bases lay outside the gene matches. The CDR3 length is 12 residues. The V gene's germline CDR1 is MNHEY and CDR2 SVGAGI. The CDR3 spells CASSQPGLWVYF. The CDR3 region has the DNA TGTGCCAGCAGCCAGCCGGGACTATGGGTGTATTTT.